The 3 T cell receptor beta chains below come from one sample, sequenced in a study of radiation and T cells in renal cell carcinoma. Clones were sequenced by immunoSEQ multiplex PCR, and TCRdb holds only the in-frame ones, with some missing. The table records about 47,000 clones, less than 85% of them present only once. Time point described: blood 2 weeks post-SBRT. Treatment specified: 15 Gy SBRT to primary tumor, nephrectomy 4 weeks later. The source was blood, collected from a patient whose treatment included radiotherapy and nephrectomy. The receptors were gathered from a woman in her seventies with renal cell carcinoma.

The chain carries TRBV7-2 and TRBJ2-2, with 9 bases that match TRBD1. With V trimmed by 6 bases and J by 4 bases, 3 bases remained unmatched. CDR1 and CDR2 (germline): SGHTA, FQGNSA. CDR3 length: 14 residues. The CDR3 here is CASRVGQGTGELFF. In nucleotides, the CDR3 is TGTGCCAGCAGGGTGGGACAGGGCACCGGGGAGCTGTTTTTT.

This chain joins TRBV7-9 and TRBJ1-1; no clear D gene. In germline, CDR1 is SEHNR, CDR2 FQNEAQ (reference sequence). With 2 bases removed from V and 5 bases from J, the gap between germline ends came to 0 bases. CDR3 length: 10 amino acids. DNA of the CDR3: TGTGCCAGCAGCTTAACTGAAGCTTTCTTT. This translates into CASSLTEAFF.

The chain recombines TRBV2 with TRBJ2-6; D is perhaps TRBD1 (5 bases). The V gene lost 7 bases and the J gene lost 3 bases, with 13 bases spanning the gap. CDR3 length: 15 amino acids. Germline-derived CDR1 and CDR2 are SNHLY and FYNNEI. CDR3 sequence: CASKLDKGGANVLTF. In nucleotides, the CDR3 is TGTGCCAGCAAATTGGACAAAGGTGGGGCCAACGTCCTGACTTTC.